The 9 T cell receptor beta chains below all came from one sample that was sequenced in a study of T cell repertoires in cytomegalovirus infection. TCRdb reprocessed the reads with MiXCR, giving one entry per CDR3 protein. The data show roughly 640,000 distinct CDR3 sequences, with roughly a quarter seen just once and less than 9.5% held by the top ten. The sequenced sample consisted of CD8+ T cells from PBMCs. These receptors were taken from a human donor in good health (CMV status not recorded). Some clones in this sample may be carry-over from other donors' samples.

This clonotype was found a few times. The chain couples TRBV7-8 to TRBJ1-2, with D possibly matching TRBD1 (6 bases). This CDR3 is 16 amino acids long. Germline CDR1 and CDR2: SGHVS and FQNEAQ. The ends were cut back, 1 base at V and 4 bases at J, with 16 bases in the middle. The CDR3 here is CASSLGKTGFGYGYTF. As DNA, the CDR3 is TGTGCCAGCAGCTTAGGAAAAACAGGGTTCGGCTATGGCTACACCTTC.

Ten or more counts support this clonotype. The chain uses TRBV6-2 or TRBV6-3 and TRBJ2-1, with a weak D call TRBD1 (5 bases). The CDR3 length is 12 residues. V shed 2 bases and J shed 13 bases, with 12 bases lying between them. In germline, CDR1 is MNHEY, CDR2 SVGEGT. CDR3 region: CASSYTAQDQFF. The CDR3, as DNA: TGTGCCAGCAGTTACACGGCACAGGATCAGTTCTTC.

The CDR3 protein is CSVEDLRAQYF. CDR3 nucleotide sequence: TGCAGCGTTGAAGATCTTAGGGCCCAGTACTTC. V usage is TRBV29-1 and J usage is TRBJ2-5, with no clear D. Germline values: CDR1 SQVTM, CDR2 ANQGSEA. The V end lost 0 bases, the J end lost 9 bases, and 8 bases lay between the germline ends. There are 11 residues in the CDR3.

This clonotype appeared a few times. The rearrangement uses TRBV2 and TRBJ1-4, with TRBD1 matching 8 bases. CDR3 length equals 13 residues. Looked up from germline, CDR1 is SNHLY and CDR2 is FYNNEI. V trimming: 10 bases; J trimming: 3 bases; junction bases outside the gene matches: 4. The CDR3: CAIRDRPNEKLFF. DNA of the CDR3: TGTGCCATTCGGGACAGGCCTAATGAAAAACTGTTTTTT.

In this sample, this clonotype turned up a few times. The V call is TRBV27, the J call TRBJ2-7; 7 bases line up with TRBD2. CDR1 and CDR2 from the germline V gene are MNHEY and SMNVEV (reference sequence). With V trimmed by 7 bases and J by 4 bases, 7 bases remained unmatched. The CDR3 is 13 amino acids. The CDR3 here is CASIGRASYEQYF. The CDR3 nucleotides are TGTGCCAGCATAGGGAGGGCTTCATACGAGCAGTACTTC.

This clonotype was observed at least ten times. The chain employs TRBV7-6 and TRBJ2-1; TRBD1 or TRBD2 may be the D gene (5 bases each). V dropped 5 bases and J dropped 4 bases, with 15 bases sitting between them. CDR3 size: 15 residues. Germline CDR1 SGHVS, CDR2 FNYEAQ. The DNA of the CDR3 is TGTGCCAGCAGCCGAGGACAAGCGGCATACAATGAGCAGTTCTTC. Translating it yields CASSRGQAAYNEQFF.

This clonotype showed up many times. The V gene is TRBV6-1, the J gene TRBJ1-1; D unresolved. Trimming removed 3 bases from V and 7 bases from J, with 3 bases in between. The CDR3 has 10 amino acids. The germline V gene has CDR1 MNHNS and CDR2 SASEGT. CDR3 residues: CASSDHEAFF. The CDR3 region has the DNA TGTGCCAGCAGTGATCATGAAGCTTTCTTT.

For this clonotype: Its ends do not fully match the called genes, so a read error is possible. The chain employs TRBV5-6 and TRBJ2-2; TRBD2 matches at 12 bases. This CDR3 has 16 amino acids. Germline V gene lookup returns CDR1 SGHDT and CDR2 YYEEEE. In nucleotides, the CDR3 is TGTGCCAGCAGCTGGGGGACTAGCGGGTGGACCGGGGAGCCGTTTTTT. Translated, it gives CASSWGTSGWTGEPFF.

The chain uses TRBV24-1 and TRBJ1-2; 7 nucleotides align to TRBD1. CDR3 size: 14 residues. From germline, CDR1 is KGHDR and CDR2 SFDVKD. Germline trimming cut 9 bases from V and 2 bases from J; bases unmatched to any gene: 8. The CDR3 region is CATLGQAGNYGYTF. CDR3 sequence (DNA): TGTGCCACCCTAGGACAGGCGGGCAACTATGGCTACACCTTC.